This T cell receptor (beta chain) was observed in a study of blood T cells in healthy people across ages. Then a second PCR, running roughly 7 to 11 cycles, was carried out with a sample-barcoded 5' primer and a J-beta primer mix. MiXCR, run by TCRdb on the 5' RACE reads, gives a single entry per CDR3 protein. Of roughly 700,000 distinct CDR3 sequences listed, approximately 50% were seen once; the top ten hold roughly 31%. Germline trimming cut 7 bases from V and 3 bases from J; bases unmatched to any gene: 4. Germline assignment: CDR1 SQVTM and CDR2 ANQGSEA. The CDR3 spans 12 residues. Study conclusions and caveats: Roughly linearly, TCR beta diversity per million T cells fell as age increased.

Turning to this clonotype: Its antigen is currently unknown.

This sequence originates from an older woman in good health. Sequencing was performed on blood. This rearrangement joins TRBV29-1 to TRBJ2-5; 8 bases are shared with TRBD1. The CDR3 DNA sequence: TGCAGCGCTGGGGACAGGAAAGAGACCCAGTACTTC. This encodes CSAGDRKETQYF.